This entry is about one T cell receptor (beta chain). The data were obtained in a study of beta chain features in type 1 diabetes. The overall study: Healthy donors and patients showed comparable age, gender and cell yields.

Expressed TCRB transcripts were sequenced after all isolated RNA was converted to cDNA. Here immunoSEQ multiplex PCR was the method, and the copy in TCRdb shows in-frame clones only, minus some. The table has 850,000 to 900,000 clones, roughly a sixth seen once; the top ten hold 0.02% to 0.025%. This CDR3 spans 16 amino acids. With V trimmed by 3 bases and J by 5 bases, 6 bases remained unmatched. Germline V lookup: CDR1 SGHRS, CDR2 YFSETQ. Each of the sorted populations had a purity greater than 98%. This TCR derives from a woman younger than 30 in good health. Sequencing was done on a sample of naive CD4+ T cells from blood. The V and J genes are TRBV5-1 and TRBJ2-5; 14 nucleotides align to TRBD2. CDR3 DNA: TGCGCCAGCAGCTCCCGGCGACTAGCGGGAGGGGAGACCCAGTACTTC. Protein sequence: CASSSRRLAGGETQYF.